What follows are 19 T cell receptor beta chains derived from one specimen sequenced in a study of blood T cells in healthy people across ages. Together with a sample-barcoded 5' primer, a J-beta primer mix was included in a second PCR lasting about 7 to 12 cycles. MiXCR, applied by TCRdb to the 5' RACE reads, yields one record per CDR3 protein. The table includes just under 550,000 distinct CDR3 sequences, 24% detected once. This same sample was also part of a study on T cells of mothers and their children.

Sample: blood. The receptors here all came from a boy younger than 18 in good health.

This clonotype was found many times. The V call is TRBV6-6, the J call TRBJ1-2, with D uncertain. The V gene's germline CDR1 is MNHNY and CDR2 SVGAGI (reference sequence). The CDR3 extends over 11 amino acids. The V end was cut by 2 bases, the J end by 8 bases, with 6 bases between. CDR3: CASSYPRGYTF. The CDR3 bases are TGTGCCAGCAGTTACCCCAGGGGCTACACCTTC.

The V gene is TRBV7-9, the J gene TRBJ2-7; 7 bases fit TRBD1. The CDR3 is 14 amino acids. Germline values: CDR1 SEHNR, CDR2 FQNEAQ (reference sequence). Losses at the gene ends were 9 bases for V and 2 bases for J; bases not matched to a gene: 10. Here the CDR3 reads CASSQGQTTYEQYF. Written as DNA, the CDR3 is TGTGCCAGTTCCCAGGGACAGACCACCTACGAGCAGTACTTC.

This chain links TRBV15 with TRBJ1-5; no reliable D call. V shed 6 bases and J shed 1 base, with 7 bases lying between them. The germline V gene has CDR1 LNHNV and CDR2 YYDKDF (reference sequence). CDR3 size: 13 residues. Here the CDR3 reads CATRDLSNQPQHF. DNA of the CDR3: TGTGCCACCAGGGACTTAAGCAATCAGCCCCAGCATTTT.

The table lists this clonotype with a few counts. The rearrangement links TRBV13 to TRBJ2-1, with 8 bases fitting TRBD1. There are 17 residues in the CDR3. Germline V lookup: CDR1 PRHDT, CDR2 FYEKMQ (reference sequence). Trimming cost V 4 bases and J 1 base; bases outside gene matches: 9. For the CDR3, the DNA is TGTGCCAGCAGCTCAAACGGACAGGGAGCTTCCTACAATGAGCAGTTCTTC. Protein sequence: CASSSNGQGASYNEQFF.

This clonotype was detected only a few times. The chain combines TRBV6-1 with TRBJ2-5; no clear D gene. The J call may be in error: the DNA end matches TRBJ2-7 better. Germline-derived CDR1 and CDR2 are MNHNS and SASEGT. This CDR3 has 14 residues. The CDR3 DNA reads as TGTGCCAGCAGTGTAAACGGAGTCTCCTACGAGCAGTACTTC. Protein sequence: CASSVNGVSYEQYF.

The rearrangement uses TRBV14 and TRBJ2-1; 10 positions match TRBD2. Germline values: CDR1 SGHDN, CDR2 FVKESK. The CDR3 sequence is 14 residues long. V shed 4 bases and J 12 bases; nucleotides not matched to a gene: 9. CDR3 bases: TGTGCCAGCAGCCCTTCCGGGACTAGCGCTCTGCAGTTCTTC. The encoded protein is CASSPSGTSALQFF.

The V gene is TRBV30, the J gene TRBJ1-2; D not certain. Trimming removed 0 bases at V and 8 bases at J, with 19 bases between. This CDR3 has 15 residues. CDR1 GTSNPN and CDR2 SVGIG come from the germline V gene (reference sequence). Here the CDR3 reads CAWSVGRTPSEGYTF. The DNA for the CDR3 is TGTGCCTGGAGTGTCGGTCGGACCCCGTCGGAGGGCTACACCTTC.

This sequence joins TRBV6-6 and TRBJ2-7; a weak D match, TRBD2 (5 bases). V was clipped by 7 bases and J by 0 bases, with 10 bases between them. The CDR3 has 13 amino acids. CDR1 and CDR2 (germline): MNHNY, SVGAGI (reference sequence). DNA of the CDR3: TGTGCCAGCACCGGACTCCCCTCCTACGAGCAGTACTTC. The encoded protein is CASTGLPSYEQYF.

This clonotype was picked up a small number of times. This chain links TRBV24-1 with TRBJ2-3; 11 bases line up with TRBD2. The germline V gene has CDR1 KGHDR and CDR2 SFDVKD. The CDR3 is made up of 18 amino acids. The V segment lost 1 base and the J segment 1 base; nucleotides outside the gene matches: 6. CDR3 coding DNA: TGTGCCACCAGTGATTTAGGGACTAGCGGTCTCCGCACAGATACGCAGTATTTT. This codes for CATSDLGTSGLRTDTQYF.

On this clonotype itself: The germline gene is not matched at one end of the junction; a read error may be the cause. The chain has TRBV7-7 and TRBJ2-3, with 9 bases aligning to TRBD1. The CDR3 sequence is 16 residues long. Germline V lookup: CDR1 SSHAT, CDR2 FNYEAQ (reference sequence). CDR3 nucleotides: TGTGCTAGCAGACCCCTTCTGGGACAGGGAACAGATACGCAGTATTTT. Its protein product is CASRPLLGQGTDTQYF.

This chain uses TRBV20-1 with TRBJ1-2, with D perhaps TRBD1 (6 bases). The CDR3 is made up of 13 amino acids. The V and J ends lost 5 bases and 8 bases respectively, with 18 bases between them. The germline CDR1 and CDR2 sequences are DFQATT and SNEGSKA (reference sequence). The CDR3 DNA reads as TGCAGTGCTCCCACCAAGGGGGGAGGGGGCTACACCTTC. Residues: CSAPTKGGGGYTF.

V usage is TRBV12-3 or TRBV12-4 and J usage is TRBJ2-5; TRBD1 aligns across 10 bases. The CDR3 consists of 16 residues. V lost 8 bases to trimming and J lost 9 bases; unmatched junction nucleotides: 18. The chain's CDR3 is CASGKRGQGGTGSQYF. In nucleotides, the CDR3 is TGTGCCAGCGGTAAACGCGGACAGGGGGGCACGGGGTCCCAGTACTTC.

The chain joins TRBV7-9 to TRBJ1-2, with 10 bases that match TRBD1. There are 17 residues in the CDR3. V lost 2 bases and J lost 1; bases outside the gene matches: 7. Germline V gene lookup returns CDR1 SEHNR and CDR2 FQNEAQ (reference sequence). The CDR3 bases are TGTGCCAGCAGCTTAACCTCCCGGACAGGGGGTAACTATGGCTACACCTTC. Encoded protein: CASSLTSRTGGNYGYTF.

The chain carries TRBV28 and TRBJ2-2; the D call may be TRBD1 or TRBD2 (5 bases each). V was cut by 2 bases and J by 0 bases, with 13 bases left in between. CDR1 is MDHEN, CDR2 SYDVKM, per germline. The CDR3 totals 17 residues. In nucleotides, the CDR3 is TGTGCCAGCAGTTTAAGACAATGGGGGTCGAACACCGGGGAGCTGTTTTTT. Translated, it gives CASSLRQWGSNTGELFF.

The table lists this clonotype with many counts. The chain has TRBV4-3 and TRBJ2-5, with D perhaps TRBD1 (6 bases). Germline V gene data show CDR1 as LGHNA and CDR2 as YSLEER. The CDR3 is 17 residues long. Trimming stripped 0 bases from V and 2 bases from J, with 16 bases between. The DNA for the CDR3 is TGCGCCAGCAGCCAAGATAGATTAGGACAGCTACAAGAGACCCAGTACTTC. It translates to CASSQDRLGQLQETQYF.

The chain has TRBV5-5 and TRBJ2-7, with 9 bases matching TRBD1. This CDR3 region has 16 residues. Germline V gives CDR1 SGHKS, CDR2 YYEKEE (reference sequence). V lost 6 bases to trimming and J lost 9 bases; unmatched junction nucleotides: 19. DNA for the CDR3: TGTGCCAGCACCCTGCGGAGACAGGGGGACTACGGAGGGCAGTACTTC. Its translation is CASTLRRQGDYGGQYF.

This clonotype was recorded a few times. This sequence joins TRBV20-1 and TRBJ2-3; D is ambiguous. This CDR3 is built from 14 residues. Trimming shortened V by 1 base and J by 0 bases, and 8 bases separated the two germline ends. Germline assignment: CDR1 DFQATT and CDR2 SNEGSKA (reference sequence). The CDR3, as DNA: TGCAGTGCTAGAGTCCCGAGAAGCACAGATACGCAGTATTTT. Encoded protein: CSARVPRSTDTQYF.

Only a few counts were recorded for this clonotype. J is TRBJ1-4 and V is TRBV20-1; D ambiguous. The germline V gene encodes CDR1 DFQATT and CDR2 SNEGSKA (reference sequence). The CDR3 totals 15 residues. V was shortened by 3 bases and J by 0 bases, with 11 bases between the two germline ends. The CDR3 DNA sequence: TGCAGTGCTAGGAAGGCCCTGCCAACTAATGAAAAACTGTTTTTT. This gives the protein CSARKALPTNEKLFF.

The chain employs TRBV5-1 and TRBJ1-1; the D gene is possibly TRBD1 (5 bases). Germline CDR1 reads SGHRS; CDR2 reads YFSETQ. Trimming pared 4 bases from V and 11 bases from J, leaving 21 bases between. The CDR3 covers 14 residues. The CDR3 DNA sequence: TGCGCCAGCAGCATACCGACAGCCCAGGATCGCGCTTTCTTT. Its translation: CASSIPTAQDRAFF.